This T cell receptor beta chain was captured in a study of blood T cell repertoires in COVID-19. Original analysis: Amplification with reference gene primers provided the estimates of nucleated cell counts. Profiling relied on immunoSEQ multiplex PCR, and the TCRdb table lists in-frame clones only, not all of them. That table gives V, J and clone size, and the DNA gave D and trimming. Among about 130,000 clones listed, about 83% were seen once. The V gene lost 4 bases and the J gene lost 0 bases, with 10 bases spanning the gap. The CDR3 is 16 residues long. From germline, CDR1 is LGHNA and CDR2 YSLEER.

The receptor's source is a human donor in a cohort sampled during active COVID-19. Sample: peripheral blood. V is TRBV4-3 and J is TRBJ2-6; D ambiguous. The CDR3, as DNA: TGCGCCAGCAGCCGAGGCAGAGACTCTGGGGCCAACGTCCTGACTTTC. Its protein product is CASSRGRDSGANVLTF.